The rows below give T cell receptor beta chains drawn from one sample of a study of Ad26.COV2.S vaccination and SARS-CoV-2 variants. The assay was immunoSEQ multiplex PCR, and TCRdb's table has in-frame clones only and misses some. The sample carries about 97,000 clones, about 78% recorded once. The sequences come from peripheral blood, collected after recovery from COVID-19. Every receptor here comes from a human donor who had recovered from COVID-19. Each CDR3 is given with its conserved first and last residue. The D gene is left open where the match is weak. A row's size may be missing; if present it is once, few, many or a size class.

.	TRBV9	TRBJ1-5	few	CASRYWRDLYSNQPQHF	TGTGCCAGCAGATACTGGAGGGACCTTTATAGCAATCAGCCCCAGCATTTT
TRBD1	TRBV5-1	TRBJ2-1	.	CASSFIGTANNEQFF	TGCGCCAGCAGCTTCATCGGGACAGCTAACAATGAGCAGTTCTTC
TRBD1	TRBV29-1	TRBJ2-1	.	CSAADRGRFEQFF	TGCAGCGCTGCGGACAGGGGGCGATTTGAGCAGTTCTTC
.	TRBV2	TRBJ1-2	once	CASSEVGHHGYTF	TGTGCCAGCAGTGAGGTGGGACATCATGGCTACACCTTC
TRBD1	TRBV20-1	TRBJ1-2	.	CSASPPPGGFYGYTF	TGCAGTGCTAGTCCTCCTCCAGGGGGATTCTATGGCTACACCTTC
.	TRBV28	TRBJ1-1	.	CASRPHEDTEAFF	TGTGCCAGCAGACCACACGAGGACACTGAAGCTTTCTTT
.	TRBV19	TRBJ1-2	.	CASSIVADGGYTF	TGTGCCAGTAGTATAGTGGCAGATGGTGGCTACACCTTC
TRBD2	TRBV5-1	TRBJ2-3	.	CASSLGVSGVTDTQYF	TGCGCCAGCAGCTTGGGGGTTAGCGGGGTCACAGATACGCAGTATTTT
TRBD1	TRBV30	TRBJ2-1	few	CAWSWDRGYNEQFF	TGTGCCTGGAGTTGGGACAGAGGCTACAATGAGCAGTTCTTC
.	TRBV6-6	TRBJ1-6	.	CASRWGGLGSPLHF	TGTGCCAGCAGATGGGGGGGGCTTGGATCACCCCTCCACTTT
.	TRBV4-2	TRBJ2-7	.	CASSQGGPSYEQYF	TGTGCCAGCAGCCAGGGGGGGCCCTCCTACGAGCAGTACTTC
TRBD2	TRBV19	TRBJ2-2	.	CASSSGGETGELFF	TGTGCCAGTTCCAGCGGGGGGGAGACCGGGGAGCTGTTTTTT
.	TRBV14	TRBJ2-7	.	CASSLGVGGYEQYF	TGTGCCAGCAGCTTAGGGGTGGGCGGCTACGAGCAGTACTTC
.	TRBV19	TRBJ1-5	.	CASRYGGLGQPQHF	TGTGCCAGTAGATATGGAGGGCTAGGTCAGCCCCAGCATTTT
.	TRBV7-2	TRBJ2-1	.	CASSSTGTYNEQFF	TGTGCCAGCAGCTCGACCGGGACCTACAATGAGCAGTTCTTC
.	TRBV2	TRBJ2-3	.	CASSEYGGLGDTQYF	TGTGCCAGCAGTGAATACGGGGGACTCGGGGATACGCAGTATTTT
.	TRBV30	TRBJ2-3	.	CAWSPPEGTDTQYF	TGTGCCTGGAGCCCTCCCGAGGGCACAGATACGCAGTATTTT
TRBD1	TRBV28	TRBJ1-2	.	CASKIRTGPYGYTF	TGTGCCAGCAAAATAAGGACAGGCCCCTATGGCTACACCTTC
.	TRBV28	TRBJ1-4	.	CASRPSGQSGDEKLFF	TGTGCCAGCAGACCGAGCGGACAGTCTGGAGATGAAAAACTGTTTTTT
.	TRBV6-2/TRBV6-3	TRBJ1-1	.	CASSYSLNTEAFF	TGTGCCAGCAGTTACTCGTTGAACACTGAAGCTTTCTTT
TRBD2	TRBV6-4	TRBJ2-2	.	CASRGDWNTGELFF	TGTGCCAGCCGGGGGGACTGGAACACCGGGGAGCTGTTTTTT
.	TRBV3-1/TRBV3-2	TRBJ2-1	.	CASSLTPSSYNEQFF	TGTGCCAGCAGCCTAACCCCGAGCTCCTACAATGAGCAGTTCTTC
.	TRBV19	TRBJ2-1	.	CASSISANNEQFF	TGTGCCAGTAGTATTTCGGCGAACAATGAGCAGTTCTTC
.	TRBV15	TRBJ1-2	.	CATSRDVKSGYTF	TGTGCCACCAGCAGAGACGTGAAGAGCGGCTACACCTTC
.	TRBV7-2	TRBJ2-7	.	CASSLGRPYEQYF	TGTGCCAGCAGCTTAGGACGCCCGTACGAGCAGTACTTC
.	TRBV7-2	TRBJ1-4	.	CASRRDLNEKLFF	TGTGCCAGCAGAAGGGACCTTAATGAAAAACTGTTTTTT
.	TRBV6-1	TRBJ1-4	few	CASSEFWGGGSFEKLFF	TGTGCCAGCAGTGAATTCTGGGGCGGGGGGTCATTTGAAAAACTGTTTTTT
.	TRBV5-4	TRBJ1-1	.	CASSPTEGGAFF	TGTGCCAGCAGCCCGACGGAGGGGGGAGCTTTCTTT
.	TRBV7-3	TRBJ2-3	.	CASSLITDTDTQYF	TGTGCCAGCAGCTTAATAACGGACACAGATACGCAGTATTTT
.	TRBV28	TRBJ2-5	.	CASSIGGAGETQYF	TGTGCCAGCAGTATAGGGGGCGCGGGGGAGACCCAGTACTTC
.	TRBV2	TRBJ1-5	few	CASSGELYQPQHF	TGTGCCAGCAGTGGGGAGTTATATCAGCCCCAGCATTTT
.	TRBV5-1	TRBJ2-3	few	CASSMGLSTDTQYF	TGCGCCAGCAGCATGGGACTGAGCACAGATACGCAGTATTTT
.	TRBV5-5	TRBJ2-3	.	CASSHTDTQYF	TGTGCCAGCAGCCACACAGATACGCAGTATTTT
TRBD2	TRBV7-9	TRBJ2-3	.	CASSPGLSGAADTQYF	TGTGCCAGCAGTCCCGGGCTTAGCGGGGCGGCGGATACGCAGTATTTT
.	TRBV6-5	TRBJ1-2	.	CASSPKKSFSYGYTF	TGTGCCAGCAGTCCGAAAAAATCCTTCAGCTATGGCTACACCTTC
.	TRBV7-2	TRBJ2-1	.	CASRKYDRPLNHEQFF	TGTGCCAGCAGAAAATACGACAGGCCCCTAAATCATGAGCAGTTCTTC
TRBD1	TRBV30	TRBJ1-2	.	CAWSRDRPYGYTF	TGTGCCTGGAGTCGGGACAGGCCCTATGGCTACACCTTC
.	TRBV28	TRBJ2-3	.	CASSLVADTQYF	TGTGCCAGCAGTTTAGTCGCGGATACGCAGTATTTT
TRBD1	TRBV6-5	TRBJ1-2	once	CASSYLRTGGGYGYTF	TGTGCCAGCAGTTACTTACGGACAGGGGGCGGCTATGGCTACACCTTC
TRBD1	TRBV7-2	TRBJ2-7	.	CASSLRGTADHEQYF	TGTGCCAGCAGCTTAAGGGGGACAGCTGACCACGAGCAGTACTTC
.	TRBV5-1	TRBJ2-5	.	CASRGGGETQYF	TGCGCCAGCAGGGGAGGAGGGGAGACCCAGTACTTC
.	TRBV2	TRBJ1-1	.	CASSGQGMTEAFF	TGTGCCAGCAGTGGGCAGGGAATGACTGAAGCTTTCTTT
TRBD1	TRBV3-1/TRBV3-2	TRBJ1-3	once	CASSPQTGTGNTIYF	TGTGCCAGCAGCCCACAGACAGGGACTGGAAACACCATATATTTT
TRBD1	TRBV4-1	TRBJ1-3	few	CASSPQPVDGTGRNTIYF	TGCGCCAGCAGCCCGCAACCTGTAGACGGGACAGGGAGAAACACCATATATTTT
TRBD1	TRBV19	TRBJ1-2	.	CASKGQGAQGYTF	TGTGCCAGTAAAGGGCAGGGGGCGCAAGGCTACACCTTC
.	TRBV5-6	TRBJ1-6	.	CASSLDPQSNSPLHF	TGTGCCAGCAGCCTTGATCCCCAGAGCAATTCACCCCTCCACTTT
TRBD1	TRBV11-3	TRBJ2-3	.	CASSPGQGSDTQYF	TGTGCCAGCAGCCCCGGACAGGGCTCAGATACGCAGTATTTT
TRBD2	TRBV19	TRBJ2-3	.	CASSTTSGVGDTQYF	TGTGCCAGTAGCACCACTAGCGGGGTGGGAGATACGCAGTATTTT
TRBD1	TRBV19	TRBJ1-5	few	CASSINRGSNQPQHF	TGTGCCAGTAGTATCAACAGGGGCAGCAATCAGCCCCAGCATTTT
TRBD2	TRBV5-1	TRBJ2-1	.	CASSLSGGGAWDEQFF	TGCGCCAGCAGCTTGTCTGGCGGGGGGGCCTGGGATGAGCAGTTCTTC